The 9 T cell receptor beta chains given below trace back to one sample, sequenced in a study of T cells expressing NK-cell markers. TCRdb reanalyzed the 5' RACE reads, giving one entry per CDR3 protein sequence and no DNA. The sample table sets out approximately 460,000 distinct CDR3 sequences. The sequenced material came from blood T cells: a sorted CD56 or NKG2C T cell subset, CD4+ or CD8+ T cells, or bulk PBMC T cells (not recorded which). All receptors derive from a woman between 18 and 69 years old in good health.

The V gene is TRBV20-1, the J gene TRBJ2-7; the D call of TRBD2 rests on TCRdb alone, since no DNA is present to check it. There are 15 residues in the CDR3. Germline values: CDR1 DFQATT, CDR2 SNEGSKA (reference sequence). CDR3 protein: CSALPTSGDSYEQYF.

This rearrangement joins TRBV7-2 to TRBJ2-1; no DNA is available, so the TRBD1 call from TCRdb remains unchecked. This CDR3 has 17 amino acids. Germline CDR1 is SGHTA and CDR2 is FQGNSA. The CDR3 spells CASSERGGTSRYNEQFF.

The V gene is TRBV15, the J gene TRBJ1-2; there is no DNA to check the TCRdb D call of TRBD1. Per the germline V gene, CDR1 is LNHNV and CDR2 is YYDKDF (reference sequence). The CDR3 sequence is 16 residues long. The CDR3 here is CATSREQGLITPGYTF.

The rearrangement joins TRBV5-6 to TRBJ2-4; TCRdb returns TRBD2, unconfirmable since there is no DNA. This CDR3 comprises 14 residues. Looked up from germline, CDR1 is SGHDT and CDR2 is YYEEEE. The CDR3: CASSFFQGQNIQYF.

The gene calls are TRBV11-1 and TRBJ2-2; no DNA is available, so the TRBD1 call from TCRdb remains unchecked. The CDR3 consists of 15 residues. Germline V CDR1 and CDR2: SGHAT, FQDESV (reference sequence). The CDR3 sequence: CASSTPPRGRGELFF. Looking up the rest from reference TRBV11-1 and TRBJ2-2 gives the full variable domain: EAEVAQSPRYKITEKSQAVAFWCDPISGHATLYWYRQILGQGPELLVQFQDESVVDDSQLPKDRFSAERLKGVDSTLKIQPAELGDSAMYLCASSTPPRGRGELFFGEGSRLTVL.

This chain connects TRBV19 to TRBJ2-3; TCRdb calls TRBD1, which cannot be checked without DNA. CDR3 size: 17 residues. The germline CDR1 and CDR2 sequences are LNHDA and SQIVND (reference sequence). The CDR3 loop reads CASSIAPPGTSGDTQYF.

The genes are TRBV7-2 and TRBJ2-5; TCRdb proposes TRBD2, but this gene call is untestable without DNA. This CDR3 contains 17 residues. Germline V gene data show CDR1 as SGHTA and CDR2 as FQGNSA. The CDR3 protein is CASSSRESVLYQETQYF.

The chain combines TRBV28 with TRBJ2-7. The CDR3 runs 16 residues. In germline, CDR1 is MDHEN, CDR2 SYDVKM. The CDR3 protein is CASSLLGWIPHYEQYF.

The chain has TRBV7-9 and TRBJ2-1; as DNA is missing, the TRBD1 call by TCRdb cannot be tested. CDR1 and CDR2 from the germline V gene are SEHNR and FQNEAQ (reference sequence). The CDR3 runs to 14 residues. CDR3: CATTAREAHNEQFF.